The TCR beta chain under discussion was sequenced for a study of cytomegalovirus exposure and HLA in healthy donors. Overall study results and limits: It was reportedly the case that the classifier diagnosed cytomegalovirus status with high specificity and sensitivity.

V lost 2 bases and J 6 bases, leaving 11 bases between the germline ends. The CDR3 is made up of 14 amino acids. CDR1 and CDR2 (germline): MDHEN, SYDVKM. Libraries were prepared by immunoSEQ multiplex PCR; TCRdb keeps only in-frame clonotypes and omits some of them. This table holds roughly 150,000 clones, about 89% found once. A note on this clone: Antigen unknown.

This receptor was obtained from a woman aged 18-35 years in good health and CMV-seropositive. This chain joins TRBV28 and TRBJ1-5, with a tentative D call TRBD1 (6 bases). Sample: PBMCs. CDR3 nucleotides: TGTGCCAGCAGTTTAGGCATAGGGGGTCAGCCCCAGCATTTT. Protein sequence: CASSLGIGGQPQHF.